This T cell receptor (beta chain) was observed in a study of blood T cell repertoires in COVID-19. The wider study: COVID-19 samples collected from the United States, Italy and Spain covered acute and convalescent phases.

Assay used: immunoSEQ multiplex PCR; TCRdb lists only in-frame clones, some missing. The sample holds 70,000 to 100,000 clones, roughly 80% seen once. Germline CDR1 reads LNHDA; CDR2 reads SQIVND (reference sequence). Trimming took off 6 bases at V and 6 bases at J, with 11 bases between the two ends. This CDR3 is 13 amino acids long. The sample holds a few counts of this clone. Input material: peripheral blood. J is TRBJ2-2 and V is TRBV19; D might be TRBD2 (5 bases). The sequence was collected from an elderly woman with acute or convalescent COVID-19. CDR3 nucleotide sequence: TGTGCCAGTAGCCCGGGGTGGGCCGGGGAGCTGTTTTTT. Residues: CASSPGWAGELFF.